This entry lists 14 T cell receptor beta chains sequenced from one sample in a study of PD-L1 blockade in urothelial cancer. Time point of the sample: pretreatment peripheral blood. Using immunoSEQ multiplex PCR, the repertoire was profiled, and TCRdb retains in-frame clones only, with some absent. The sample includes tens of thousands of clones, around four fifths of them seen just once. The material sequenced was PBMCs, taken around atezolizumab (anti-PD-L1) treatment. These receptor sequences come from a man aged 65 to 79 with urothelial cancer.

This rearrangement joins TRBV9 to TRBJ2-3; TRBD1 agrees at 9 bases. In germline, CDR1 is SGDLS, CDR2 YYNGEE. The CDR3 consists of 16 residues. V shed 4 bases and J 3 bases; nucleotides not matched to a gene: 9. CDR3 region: CASSPVDRGETDTQYF. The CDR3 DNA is TGTGCCAGCAGCCCTGTGGACAGGGGAGAAACAGATACGCAGTATTTT.

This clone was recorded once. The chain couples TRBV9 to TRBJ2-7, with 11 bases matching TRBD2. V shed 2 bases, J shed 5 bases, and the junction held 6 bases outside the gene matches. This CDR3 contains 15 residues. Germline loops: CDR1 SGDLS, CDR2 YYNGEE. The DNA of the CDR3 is TGTGCCAGCAGCGTTAGCGGGAGGGCCGGTAACGAGCAGTACTTC. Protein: CASSVSGRAGNEQYF.

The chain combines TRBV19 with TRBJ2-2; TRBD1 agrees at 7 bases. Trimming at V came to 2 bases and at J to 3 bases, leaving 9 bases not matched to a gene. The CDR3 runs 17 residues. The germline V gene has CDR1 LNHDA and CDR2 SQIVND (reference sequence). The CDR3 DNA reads TGTGCCAGTAGTATACAGGCCGGCCAGGGGGACACCGGGGAGCTGTTTTTT. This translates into CASSIQAGQGDTGELFF.

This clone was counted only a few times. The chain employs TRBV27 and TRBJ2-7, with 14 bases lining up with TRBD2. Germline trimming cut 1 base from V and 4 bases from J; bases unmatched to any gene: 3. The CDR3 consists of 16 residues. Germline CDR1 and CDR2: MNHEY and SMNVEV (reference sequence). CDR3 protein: CASSLLTSGRVYEQYF. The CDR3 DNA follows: TGTGCCAGCAGTTTATTGACTAGCGGGAGGGTATACGAGCAGTACTTC.

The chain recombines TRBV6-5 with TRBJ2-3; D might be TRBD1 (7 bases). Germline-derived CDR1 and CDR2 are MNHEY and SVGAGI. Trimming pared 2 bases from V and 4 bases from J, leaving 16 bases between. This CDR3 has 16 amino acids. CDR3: CASSYRAPRGADTQYF. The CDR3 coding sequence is TGTGCCAGCAGTTACAGGGCGCCCAGGGGGGCAGATACGCAGTATTTT.

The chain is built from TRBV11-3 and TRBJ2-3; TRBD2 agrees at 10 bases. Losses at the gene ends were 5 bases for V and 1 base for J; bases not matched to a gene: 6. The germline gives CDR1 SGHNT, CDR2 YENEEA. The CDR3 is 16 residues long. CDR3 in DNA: TGTGCCAGCAGCAAAAGGAGCGGGGGGGGCACAGATACGCAGTATTTT. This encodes CASSKRSGGGTDTQYF.

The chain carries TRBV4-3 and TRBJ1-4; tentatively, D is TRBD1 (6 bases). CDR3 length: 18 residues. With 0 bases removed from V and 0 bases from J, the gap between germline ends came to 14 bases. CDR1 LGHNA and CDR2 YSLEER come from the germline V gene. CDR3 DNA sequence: TGCGCCAGCAGCCAAGATTGGAGGACAGTCACAACTAATGAAAAACTGTTTTTT. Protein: CASSQDWRTVTTNEKLFF.

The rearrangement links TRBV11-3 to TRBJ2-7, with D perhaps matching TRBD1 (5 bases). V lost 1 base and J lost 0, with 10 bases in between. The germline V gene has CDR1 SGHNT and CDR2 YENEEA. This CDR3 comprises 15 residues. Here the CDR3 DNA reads TGTGCCAGCAGCTTAGTACAGGCGGCCTCCTACGAGCAGTACTTC. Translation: CASSLVQAASYEQYF.

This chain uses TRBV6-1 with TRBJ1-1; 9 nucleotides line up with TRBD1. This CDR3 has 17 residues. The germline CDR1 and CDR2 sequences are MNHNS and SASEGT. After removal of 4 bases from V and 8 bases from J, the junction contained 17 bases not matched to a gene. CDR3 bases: TGTGCCAGCAGTGCACCACAGGGGGCGGTTGGATCCCCAGAAGCTTTCTTT. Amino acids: CASSAPQGAVGSPEAFF.

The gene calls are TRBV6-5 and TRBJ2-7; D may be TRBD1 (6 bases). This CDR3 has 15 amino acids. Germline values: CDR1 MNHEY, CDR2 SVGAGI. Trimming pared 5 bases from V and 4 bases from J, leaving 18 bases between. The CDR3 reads CASSQPPTGKYEQYF. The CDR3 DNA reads TGTGCCAGCAGTCAACCCCCCACAGGGAAGTACGAGCAGTACTTC.

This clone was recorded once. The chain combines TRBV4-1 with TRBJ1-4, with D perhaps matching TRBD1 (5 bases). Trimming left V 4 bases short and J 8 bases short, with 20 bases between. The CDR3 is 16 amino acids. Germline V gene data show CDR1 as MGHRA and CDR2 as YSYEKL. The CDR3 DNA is TGCGCCAGCAGCCCTACGTCACCGGGGGGGTGGGAAAAACTGTTTTTT. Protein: CASSPTSPGGWEKLFF.

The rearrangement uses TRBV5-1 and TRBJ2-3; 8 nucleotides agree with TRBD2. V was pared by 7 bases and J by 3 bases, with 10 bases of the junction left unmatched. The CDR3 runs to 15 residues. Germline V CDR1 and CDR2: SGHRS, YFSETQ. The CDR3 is CASWGSGGLTDTQYF. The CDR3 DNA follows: TGCGCCAGCTGGGGAAGCGGGGGCCTGACAGATACGCAGTATTTT.

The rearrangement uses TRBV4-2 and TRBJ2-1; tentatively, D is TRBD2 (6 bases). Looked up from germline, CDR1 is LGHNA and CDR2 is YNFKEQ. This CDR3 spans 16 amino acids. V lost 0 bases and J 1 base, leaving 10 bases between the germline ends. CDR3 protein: CASSQDPGDSYNEQFF. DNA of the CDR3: TGTGCCAGCAGCCAAGACCCGGGAGATTCCTACAATGAGCAGTTCTTC.

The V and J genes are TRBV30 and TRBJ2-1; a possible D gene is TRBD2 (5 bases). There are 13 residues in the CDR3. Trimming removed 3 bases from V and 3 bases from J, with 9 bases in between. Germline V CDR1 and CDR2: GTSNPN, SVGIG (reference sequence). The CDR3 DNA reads TGTGCCTGGAGGGGGAGCTTCTACAATGAGCAGTTCTTC. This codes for CAWRGSFYNEQFF.